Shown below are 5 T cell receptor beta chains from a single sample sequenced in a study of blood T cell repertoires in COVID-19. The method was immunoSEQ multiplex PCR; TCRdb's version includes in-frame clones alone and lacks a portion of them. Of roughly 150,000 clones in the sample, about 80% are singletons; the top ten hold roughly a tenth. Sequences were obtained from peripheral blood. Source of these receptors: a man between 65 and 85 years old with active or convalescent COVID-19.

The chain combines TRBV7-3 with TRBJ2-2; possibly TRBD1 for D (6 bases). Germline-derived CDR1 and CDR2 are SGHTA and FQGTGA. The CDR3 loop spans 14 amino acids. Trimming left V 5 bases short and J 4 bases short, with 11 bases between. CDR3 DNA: TGTGCCAGCAGCGCTCAGGGGAGCACCGGGGAGCTGTTTTTT. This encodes CASSAQGSTGELFF.

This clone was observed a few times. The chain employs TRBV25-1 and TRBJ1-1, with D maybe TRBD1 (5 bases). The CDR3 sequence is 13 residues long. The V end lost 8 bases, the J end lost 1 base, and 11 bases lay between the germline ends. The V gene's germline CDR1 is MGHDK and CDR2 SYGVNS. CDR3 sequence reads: CASSHTGNTEAFF. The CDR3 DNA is TGTGCCAGCTCCCATACAGGGAACACTGAAGCTTTCTTT. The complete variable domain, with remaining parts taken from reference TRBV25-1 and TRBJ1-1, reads EADIYQTPRYLVIGTGKKITLECSQTMGHDKMYWYQQDPGMELHLIHYSYGVNSTEKGDLSSESTVSRIRTEHFPLTLESARPSHTSQYLCASSHTGNTEAFFGQGTRLTVV.

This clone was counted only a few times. The CDR3 DNA follows: TGTGCCAGCAGCCGGCCCAGGAGCGGGCGCTTTTACAATGAGCAGTTCTTC. Its translation is CASSRPRSGRFYNEQFF. The gene calls are TRBV3-1 (or the pseudogene TRBV3-2) and TRBJ2-1; D is perhaps TRBD2 (6 bases). The CDR3 runs to 17 residues. Germline V gene data show CDR1 as LGHDT and CDR2 as YNNKEL (reference sequence). V lost 4 bases and J lost 4, with 20 bases in between.

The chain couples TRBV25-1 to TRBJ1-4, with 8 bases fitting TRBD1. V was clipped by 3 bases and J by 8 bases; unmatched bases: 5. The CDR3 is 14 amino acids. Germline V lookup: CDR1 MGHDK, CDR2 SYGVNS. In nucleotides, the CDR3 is TGTGCCAGCAGTGAGACAGGGGATCGGGAAAAACTGTTTTTT. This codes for CASSETGDREKLFF.

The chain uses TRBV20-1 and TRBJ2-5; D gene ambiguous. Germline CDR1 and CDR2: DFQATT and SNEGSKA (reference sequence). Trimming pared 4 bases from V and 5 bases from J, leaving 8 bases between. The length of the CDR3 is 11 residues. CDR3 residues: CSAITGETQYF. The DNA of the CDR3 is TGCAGTGCTATCACCGGGGAGACCCAGTACTTC.